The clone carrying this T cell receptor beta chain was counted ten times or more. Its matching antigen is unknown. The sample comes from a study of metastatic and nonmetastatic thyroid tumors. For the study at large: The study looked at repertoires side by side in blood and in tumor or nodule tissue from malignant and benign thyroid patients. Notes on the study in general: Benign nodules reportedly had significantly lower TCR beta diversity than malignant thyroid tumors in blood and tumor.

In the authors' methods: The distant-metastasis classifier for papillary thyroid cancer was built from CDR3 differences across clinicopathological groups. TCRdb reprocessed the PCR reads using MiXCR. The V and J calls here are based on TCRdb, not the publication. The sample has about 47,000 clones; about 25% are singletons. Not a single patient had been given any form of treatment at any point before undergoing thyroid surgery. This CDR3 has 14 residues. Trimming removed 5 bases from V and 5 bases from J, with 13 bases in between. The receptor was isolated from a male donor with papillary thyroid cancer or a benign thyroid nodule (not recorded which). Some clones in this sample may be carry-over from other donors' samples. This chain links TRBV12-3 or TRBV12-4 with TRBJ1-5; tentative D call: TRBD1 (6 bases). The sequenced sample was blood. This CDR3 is CASSVRRTDQPQHF. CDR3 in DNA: TGTGCCAGCAGTGTCCGACGGACAGATCAGCCCCAGCATTTT.